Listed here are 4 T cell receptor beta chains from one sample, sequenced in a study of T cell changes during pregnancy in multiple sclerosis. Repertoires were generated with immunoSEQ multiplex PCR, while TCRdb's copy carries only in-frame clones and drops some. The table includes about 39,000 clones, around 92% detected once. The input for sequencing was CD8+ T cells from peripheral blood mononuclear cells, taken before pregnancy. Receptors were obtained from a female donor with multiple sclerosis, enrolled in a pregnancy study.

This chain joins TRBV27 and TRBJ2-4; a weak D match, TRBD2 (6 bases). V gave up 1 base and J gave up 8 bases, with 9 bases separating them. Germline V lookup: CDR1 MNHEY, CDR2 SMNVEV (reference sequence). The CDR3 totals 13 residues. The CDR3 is CASSLFREDIQYF. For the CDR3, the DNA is TGTGCCAGCAGTTTATTCAGGGAGGACATTCAGTACTTC.

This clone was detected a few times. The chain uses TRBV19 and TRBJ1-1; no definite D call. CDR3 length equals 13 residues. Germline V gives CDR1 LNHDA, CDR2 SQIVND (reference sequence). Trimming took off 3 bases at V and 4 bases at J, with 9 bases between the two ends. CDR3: CASSMFRSTEAFF. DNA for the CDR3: TGTGCCAGTAGTATGTTCCGGTCCACTGAAGCTTTCTTT.

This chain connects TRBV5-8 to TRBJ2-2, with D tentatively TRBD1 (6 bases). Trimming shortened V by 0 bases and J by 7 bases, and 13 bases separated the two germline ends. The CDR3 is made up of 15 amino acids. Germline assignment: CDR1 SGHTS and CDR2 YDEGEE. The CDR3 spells CASSLVFRGGGELFF. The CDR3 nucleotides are TGTGCCAGCAGCTTGGTCTTCAGGGGCGGCGGGGAGCTGTTTTTT.

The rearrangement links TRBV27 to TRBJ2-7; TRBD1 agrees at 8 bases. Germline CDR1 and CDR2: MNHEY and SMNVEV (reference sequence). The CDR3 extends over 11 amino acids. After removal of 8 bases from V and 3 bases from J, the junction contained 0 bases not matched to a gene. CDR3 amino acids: CASGQGYEQYF. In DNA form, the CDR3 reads TGTGCCAGCGGACAGGGCTACGAGCAGTACTTC.